What follows is one T cell receptor (beta chain) and its context. Universal primer sites and UMIs were introduced during 5'RACE template-switching synthesis of TCR cDNA. In TCRdb, the 5' RACE reads were re-called with MiXCR into one record per CDR3 protein. This table holds tens of thousands of distinct CDR3 sequences, about 7.7% found once. This record comes from a study of T cells after yellow fever vaccination. Germline lookup yields CDR1 SGHRS and CDR2 YFSETQ. CDR3 size: 15 residues. The V and J ends lost 0 bases and 1 base respectively, with 10 bases between them. The receptor's source is a man aged 30-40 years who received the YFV17D yellow fever vaccine. Sequencing used CD8+ T cells sorted from PBMCs, obtained on the day of the yellow fever booster vaccination. The chain employs TRBV5-1 and TRBJ2-5, with D possibly being TRBD1 or TRBD2 (6 bases each). The DNA for the CDR3 is TGCGCCAGCAGCTTGGCCCCGGGGGCCCAAGAGACCCAGTACTTC. This codes for CASSLAPGAQETQYF. Using reference TRBV5-1 and TRBJ2-5 for the parts outside the CDR3, the full variable domain is KAGVTQTPRYLIKTRGQQVTLSCSPISGHRSVSWYQQTPGQGLQFLFEYFSETQRNKGNFPGRFSGRQFSNSRSEMNVSTLELGDSALYLCASSLAPGAQETQYFGPGTRLLVL.